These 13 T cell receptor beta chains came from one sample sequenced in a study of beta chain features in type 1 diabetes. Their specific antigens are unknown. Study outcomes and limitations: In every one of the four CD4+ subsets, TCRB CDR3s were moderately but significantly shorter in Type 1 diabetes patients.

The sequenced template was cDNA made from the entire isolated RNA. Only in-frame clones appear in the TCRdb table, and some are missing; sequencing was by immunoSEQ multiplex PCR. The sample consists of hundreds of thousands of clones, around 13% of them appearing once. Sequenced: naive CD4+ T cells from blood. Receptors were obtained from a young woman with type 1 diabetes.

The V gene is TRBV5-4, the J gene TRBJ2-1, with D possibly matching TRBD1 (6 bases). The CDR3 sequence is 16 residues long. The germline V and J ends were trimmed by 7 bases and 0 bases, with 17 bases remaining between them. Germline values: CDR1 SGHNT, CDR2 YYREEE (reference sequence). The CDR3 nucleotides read TGTGCCAGCGGTTACGGGACATCGGGCTCCTACAATGAGCAGTTCTTC. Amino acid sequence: CASGYGTSGSYNEQFF. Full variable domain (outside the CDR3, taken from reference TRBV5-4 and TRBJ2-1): ETGVTQSPTHLIKTRGQQVTLRCSSQSGHNTVSWYQQALGQGPQFIFQYYREEENGRGNFPPRFSGLQFPNYSSELNVNALELDDSALYLCASGYGTSGSYNEQFFGPGTRLTVL.

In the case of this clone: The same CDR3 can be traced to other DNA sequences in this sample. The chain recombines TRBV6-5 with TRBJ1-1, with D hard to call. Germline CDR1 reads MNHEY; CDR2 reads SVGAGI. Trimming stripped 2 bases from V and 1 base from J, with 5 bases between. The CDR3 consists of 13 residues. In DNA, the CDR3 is TGTGCCAGCAGTTACGGCAGGAACACTGAAGCTTTCTTT. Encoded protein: CASSYGRNTEAFF.

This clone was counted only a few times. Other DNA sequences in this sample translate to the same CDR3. The CDR3 region has the DNA TGCAGCGTTGAACGCGGCGGCACAGATACGCAGTATTTT. It translates to CSVERGGTDTQYF. The chain carries TRBV29-1 and TRBJ2-3; D call uncertain. The CDR3 totals 13 residues. Germline V gives CDR1 SQVTM, CDR2 ANQGSEA. V lost 2 bases and J lost 1, with 7 bases in between.

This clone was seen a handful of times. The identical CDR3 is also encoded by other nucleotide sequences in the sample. The CDR3 DNA follows: TGTGCCAGCTCACCACCACGGGACACCGGGGAGCTGTTTTTT. Its protein is CASSPPRDTGELFF. The chain combines TRBV18 with TRBJ2-2; no reliable D call. Trimming took 0 bases from V and 3 from J, leaving 5 bases between them. The CDR3 consists of 14 residues. Germline values: CDR1 KGHSH, CDR2 LQKENI. Together with reference TRBV18 and TRBJ2-2, the CDR3 gives the full variable domain: NAGVMQNPRHLVRRRGQEARLRCSPMKGHSHVYWYRQLPEEGLKFMVYLQKENIIDESGMPKERFSAEFPKEGPSILRIQQVVRGDSAAYFCASSPPRDTGELFFGEGSRLTVL.

CDR3 amino acids: CASSQGDRVERYGYTF. The CDR3, as DNA: TGCGCCAGCAGCCAGGGCGACAGGGTCGAACGGTATGGCTACACCTTC. The J gene is TRBJ1-2, the V gene TRBV4-3; 7 positions agree with TRBD1. This CDR3 has 16 amino acids. With V trimmed by 3 bases and J by 5 bases, 12 bases remained unmatched. Germline V CDR1 and CDR2: LGHNA, YSLEER.

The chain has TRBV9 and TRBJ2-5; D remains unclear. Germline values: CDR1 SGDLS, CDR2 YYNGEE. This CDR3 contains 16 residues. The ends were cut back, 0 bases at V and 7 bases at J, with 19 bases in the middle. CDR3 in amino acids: CASSVGPSRSGGTQYF. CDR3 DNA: TGTGCCAGCAGCGTAGGCCCCTCACGTTCCGGTGGGACCCAGTACTTC.

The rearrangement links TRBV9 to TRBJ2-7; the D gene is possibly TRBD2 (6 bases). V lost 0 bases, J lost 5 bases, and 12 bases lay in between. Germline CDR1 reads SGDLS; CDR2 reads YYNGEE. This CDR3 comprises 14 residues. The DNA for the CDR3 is TGTGCCAGCAGCGTAGGAATGGAGGGCAACGAGCAGTACTTC. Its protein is CASSVGMEGNEQYF.

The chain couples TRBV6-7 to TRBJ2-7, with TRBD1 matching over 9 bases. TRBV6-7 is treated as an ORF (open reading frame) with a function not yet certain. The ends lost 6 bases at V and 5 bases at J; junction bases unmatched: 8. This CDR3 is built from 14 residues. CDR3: CASSEGQGPHEQYF. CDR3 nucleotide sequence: TGTGCCAGCAGCGAAGGACAGGGGCCACACGAGCAGTACTTC.

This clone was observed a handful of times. CDR3 protein: CAISAESGGDEQYF. CDR3 in DNA: TGTGCCATCAGTGCGGAGTCAGGGGGCGACGAGCAGTACTTC. The V call is TRBV10-3, the J call TRBJ2-7, with TRBD1 identical over 8 bases. Germline V lookup: CDR1 ENHRY, CDR2 SYGVKD. Unmatched junction bases numbered 7, after V lost 4 bases and J lost 5 bases. This CDR3 spans 14 amino acids.

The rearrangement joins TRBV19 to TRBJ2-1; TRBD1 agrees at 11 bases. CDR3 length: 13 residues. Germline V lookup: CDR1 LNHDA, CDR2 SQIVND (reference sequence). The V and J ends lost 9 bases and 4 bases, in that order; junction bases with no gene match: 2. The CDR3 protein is CASGTGGYNEQFF. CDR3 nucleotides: TGTGCCAGCGGGACAGGGGGATACAATGAGCAGTTCTTC.

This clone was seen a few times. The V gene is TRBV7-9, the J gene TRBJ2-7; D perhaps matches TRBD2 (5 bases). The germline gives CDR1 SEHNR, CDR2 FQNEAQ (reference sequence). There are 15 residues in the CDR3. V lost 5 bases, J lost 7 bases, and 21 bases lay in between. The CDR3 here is CASSTSPSGSGEQYF. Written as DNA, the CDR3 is TGTGCCAGCAGCACCTCGCCGTCAGGTTCGGGGGAGCAGTACTTC.

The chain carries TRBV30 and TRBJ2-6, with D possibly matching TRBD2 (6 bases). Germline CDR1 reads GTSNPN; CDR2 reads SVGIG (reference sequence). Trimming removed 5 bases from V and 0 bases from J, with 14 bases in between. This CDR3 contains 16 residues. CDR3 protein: CAWDPFGGSGANVLTF. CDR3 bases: TGTGCCTGGGACCCCTTCGGGGGCTCTGGGGCCAACGTCCTGACTTTC.

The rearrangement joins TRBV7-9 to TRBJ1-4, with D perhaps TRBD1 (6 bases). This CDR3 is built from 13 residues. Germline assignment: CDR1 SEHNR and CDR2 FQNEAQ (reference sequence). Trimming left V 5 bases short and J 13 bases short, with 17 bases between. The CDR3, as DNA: TGTGCCAGCAGCCCCCCGGGACATGGAATACTGTTTTTT. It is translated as CASSPPGHGILFF.